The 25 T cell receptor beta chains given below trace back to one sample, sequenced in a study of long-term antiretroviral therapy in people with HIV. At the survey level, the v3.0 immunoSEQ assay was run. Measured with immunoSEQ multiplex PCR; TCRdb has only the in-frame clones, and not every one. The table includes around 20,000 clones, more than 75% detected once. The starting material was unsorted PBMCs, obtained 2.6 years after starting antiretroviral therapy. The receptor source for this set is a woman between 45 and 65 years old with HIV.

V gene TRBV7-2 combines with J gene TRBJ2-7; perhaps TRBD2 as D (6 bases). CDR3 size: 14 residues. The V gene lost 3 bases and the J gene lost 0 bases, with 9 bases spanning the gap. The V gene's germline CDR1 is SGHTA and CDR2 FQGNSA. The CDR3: CASSFGGNSYEQYF. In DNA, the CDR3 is TGTGCCAGCAGCTTCGGCGGGAACTCCTACGAGCAGTACTTC.

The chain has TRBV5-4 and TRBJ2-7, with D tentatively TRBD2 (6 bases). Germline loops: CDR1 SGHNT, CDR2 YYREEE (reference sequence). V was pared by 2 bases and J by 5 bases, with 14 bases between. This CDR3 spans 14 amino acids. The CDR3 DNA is TGTGCCAGCAGCTTCGGCCTAGCGTACGACGAGCAGTACTTC. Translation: CASSFGLAYDEQYF.

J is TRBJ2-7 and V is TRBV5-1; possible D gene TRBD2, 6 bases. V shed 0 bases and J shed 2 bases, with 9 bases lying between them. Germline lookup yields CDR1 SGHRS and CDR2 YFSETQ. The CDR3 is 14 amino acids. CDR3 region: CASSLAGAPYEQYF. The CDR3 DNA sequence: TGCGCCAGCAGCTTGGCGGGAGCCCCCTACGAGCAGTACTTC. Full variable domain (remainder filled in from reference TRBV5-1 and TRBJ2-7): KAGVTQTPRYLIKTRGQQVTLSCSPISGHRSVSWYQQTPGQGLQFLFEYFSETQRNKGNFPGRFSGRQFSNSRSEMNVSTLELGDSALYLCASSLAGAPYEQYFGPGTRLTVT.

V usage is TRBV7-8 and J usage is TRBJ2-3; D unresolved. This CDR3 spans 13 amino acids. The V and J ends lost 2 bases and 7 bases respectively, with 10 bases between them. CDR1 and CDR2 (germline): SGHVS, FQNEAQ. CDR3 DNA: TGTGCCAGCAGCTTACTGCGTTACAATACGCAGTATTTT. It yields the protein CASSLLRYNTQYF.

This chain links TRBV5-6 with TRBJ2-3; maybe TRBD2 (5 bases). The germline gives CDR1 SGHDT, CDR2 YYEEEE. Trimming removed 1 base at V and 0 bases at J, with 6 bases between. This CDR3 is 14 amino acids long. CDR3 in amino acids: CASSLPSSTDTQYF. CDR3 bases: TGTGCCAGCAGCTTGCCTAGCAGCACAGATACGCAGTATTTT.

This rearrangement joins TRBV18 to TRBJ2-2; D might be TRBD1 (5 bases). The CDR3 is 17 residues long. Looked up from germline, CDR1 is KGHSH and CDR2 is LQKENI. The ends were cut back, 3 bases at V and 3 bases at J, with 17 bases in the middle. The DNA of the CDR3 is TGTGCCAGCTCACCCACCCTCGTTACGACAGACACCGGGGAGCTGTTTTTT. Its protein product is CASSPTLVTTDTGELFF.

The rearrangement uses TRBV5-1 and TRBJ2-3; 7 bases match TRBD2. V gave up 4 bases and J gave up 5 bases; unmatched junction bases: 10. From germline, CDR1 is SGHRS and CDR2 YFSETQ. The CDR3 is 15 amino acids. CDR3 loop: CASSLGALAKDTQYF. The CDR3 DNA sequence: TGCGCCAGCAGCCTCGGGGCACTAGCGAAAGATACGCAGTATTTT.

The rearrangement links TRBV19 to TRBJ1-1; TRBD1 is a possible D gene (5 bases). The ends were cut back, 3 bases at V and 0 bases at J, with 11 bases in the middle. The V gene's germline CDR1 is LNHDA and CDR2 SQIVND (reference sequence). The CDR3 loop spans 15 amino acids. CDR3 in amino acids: CASSITGGLNTEAFF. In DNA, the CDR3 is TGTGCCAGTAGTATTACGGGGGGATTGAACACTGAAGCTTTCTTT. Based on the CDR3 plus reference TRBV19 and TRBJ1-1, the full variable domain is DGGITQSPKYLFRKEGQNVTLSCEQNLNHDAMYWYRQDPGQGLRLIYYSQIVNDFQKGDIAEGYSVSREKKESFPLTVTSAQKNPTAFYLCASSITGGLNTEAFFGQGTRLTVV.

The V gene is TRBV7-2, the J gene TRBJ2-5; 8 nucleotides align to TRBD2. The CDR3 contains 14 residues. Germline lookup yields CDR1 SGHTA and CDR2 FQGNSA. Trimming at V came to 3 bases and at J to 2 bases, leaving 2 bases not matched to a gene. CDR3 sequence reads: CASSLLAGQETQYF. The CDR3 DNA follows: TGTGCCAGCAGCTTGCTAGCGGGTCAAGAGACCCAGTACTTC.

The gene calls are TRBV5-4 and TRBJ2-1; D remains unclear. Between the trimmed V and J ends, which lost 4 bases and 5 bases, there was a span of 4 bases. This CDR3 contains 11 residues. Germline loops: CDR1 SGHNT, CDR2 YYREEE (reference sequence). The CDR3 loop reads CASSTNNEQFF. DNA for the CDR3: TGTGCCAGCAGCACCAACAATGAGCAGTTCTTC.

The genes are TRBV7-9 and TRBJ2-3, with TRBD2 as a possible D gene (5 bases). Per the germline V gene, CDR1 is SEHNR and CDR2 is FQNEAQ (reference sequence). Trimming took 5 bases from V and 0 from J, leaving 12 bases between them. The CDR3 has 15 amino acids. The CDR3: CASSLRAYSTDTQYF. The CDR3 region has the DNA TGTGCCAGCAGCCTGAGGGCGTATAGCACAGATACGCAGTATTTT.

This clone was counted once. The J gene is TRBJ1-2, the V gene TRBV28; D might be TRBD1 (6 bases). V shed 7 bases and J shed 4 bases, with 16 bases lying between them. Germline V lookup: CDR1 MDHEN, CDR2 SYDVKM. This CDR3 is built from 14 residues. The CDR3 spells CASKWIGGSYGYTF. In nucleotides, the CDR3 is TGTGCCAGCAAGTGGATTGGGGGCTCCTATGGCTACACCTTC.

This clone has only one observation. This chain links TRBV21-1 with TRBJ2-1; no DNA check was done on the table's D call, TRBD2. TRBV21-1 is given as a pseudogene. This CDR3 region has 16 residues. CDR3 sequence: CASSKKEGGVVNEQFF. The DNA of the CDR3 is TGTGCCAGCAGCAAAAAAGAAGGAGGGGTTGTCAATGAGCAGTTCTTC.

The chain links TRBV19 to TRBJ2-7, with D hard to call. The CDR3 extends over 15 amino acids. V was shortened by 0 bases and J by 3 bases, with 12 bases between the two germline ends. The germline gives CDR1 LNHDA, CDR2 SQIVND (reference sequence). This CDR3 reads CASSIDSSLNYEQYF. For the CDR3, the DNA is TGTGCCAGTAGTATAGATAGCTCACTGAACTACGAGCAGTACTTC.

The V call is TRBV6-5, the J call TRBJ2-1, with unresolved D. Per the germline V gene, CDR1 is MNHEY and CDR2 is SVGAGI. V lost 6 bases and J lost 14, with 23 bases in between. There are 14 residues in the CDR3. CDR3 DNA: TGTGCCAGCAGCCCCACCCCCTCAGAGACCCCCGAGTTCTTC. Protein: CASSPTPSETPEFF.

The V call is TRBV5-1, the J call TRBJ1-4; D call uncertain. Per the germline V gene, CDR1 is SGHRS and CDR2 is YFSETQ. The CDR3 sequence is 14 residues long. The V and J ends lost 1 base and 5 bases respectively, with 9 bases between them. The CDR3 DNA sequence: TGCGCCAGCAGCTTGTCAACTGGAAATGAAAAACTGTTTTTT. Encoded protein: CASSLSTGNEKLFF.

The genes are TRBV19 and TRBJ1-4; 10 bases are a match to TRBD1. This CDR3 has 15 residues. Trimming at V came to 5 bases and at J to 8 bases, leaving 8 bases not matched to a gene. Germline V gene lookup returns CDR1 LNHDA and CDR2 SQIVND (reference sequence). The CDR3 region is CASSPLTGGREKLFF. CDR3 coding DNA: TGTGCCAGTAGTCCCCTGACAGGGGGCAGAGAAAAACTGTTTTTT.

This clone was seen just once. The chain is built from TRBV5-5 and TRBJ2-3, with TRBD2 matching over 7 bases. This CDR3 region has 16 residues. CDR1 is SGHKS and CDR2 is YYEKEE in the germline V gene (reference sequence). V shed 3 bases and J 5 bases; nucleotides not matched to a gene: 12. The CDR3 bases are TGTGCCAGCAGCTATATTGCGGGAGAGGTGAAAGATACGCAGTATTTT. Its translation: CASSYIAGEVKDTQYF.

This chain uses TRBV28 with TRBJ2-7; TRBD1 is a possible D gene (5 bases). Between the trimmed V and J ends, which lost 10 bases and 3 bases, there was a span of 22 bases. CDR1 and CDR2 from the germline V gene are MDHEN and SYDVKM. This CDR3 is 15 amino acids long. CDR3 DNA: TGTGCCACCTTCCCGGCCCCGGCAGGGATCTACGAGCAGTACTTC. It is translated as CATFPAPAGIYEQYF.

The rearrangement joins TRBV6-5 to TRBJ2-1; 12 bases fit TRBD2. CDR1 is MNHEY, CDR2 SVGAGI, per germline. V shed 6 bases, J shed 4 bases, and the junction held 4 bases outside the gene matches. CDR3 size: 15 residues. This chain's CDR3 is CASRPGLAGYNEQFF. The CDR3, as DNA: TGTGCCAGCAGGCCGGGACTAGCGGGTTACAATGAGCAGTTCTTC.

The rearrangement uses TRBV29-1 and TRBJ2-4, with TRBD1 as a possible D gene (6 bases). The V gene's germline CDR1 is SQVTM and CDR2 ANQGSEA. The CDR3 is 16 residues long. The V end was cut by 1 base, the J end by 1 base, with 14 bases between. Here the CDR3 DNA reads TGCAGCGTTGAAGCCATTCCCAGGGGTGCCAAAAACATTCAGTACTTC. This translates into CSVEAIPRGAKNIQYF.

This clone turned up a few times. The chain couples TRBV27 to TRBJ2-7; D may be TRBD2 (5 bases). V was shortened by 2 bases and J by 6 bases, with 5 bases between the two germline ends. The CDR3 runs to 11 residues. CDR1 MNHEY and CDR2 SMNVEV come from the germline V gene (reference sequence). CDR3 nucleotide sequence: TGTGCCAGCAGTTTAGGGAGCGAGCAGTACTTC. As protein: CASSLGSEQYF.

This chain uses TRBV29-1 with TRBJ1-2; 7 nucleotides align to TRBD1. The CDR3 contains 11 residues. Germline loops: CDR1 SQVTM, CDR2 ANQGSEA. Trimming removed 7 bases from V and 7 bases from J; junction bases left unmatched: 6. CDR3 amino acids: CSAGGSRGYTF. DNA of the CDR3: TGCAGCGCAGGGGGAAGCCGTGGCTACACCTTC.

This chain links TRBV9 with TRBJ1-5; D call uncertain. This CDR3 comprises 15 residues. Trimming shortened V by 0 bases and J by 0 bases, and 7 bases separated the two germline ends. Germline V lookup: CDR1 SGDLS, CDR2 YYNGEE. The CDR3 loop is CASSVEEYSNQPQHF. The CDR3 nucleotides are TGTGCCAGCAGCGTAGAAGAATATAGCAATCAGCCCCAGCATTTT.

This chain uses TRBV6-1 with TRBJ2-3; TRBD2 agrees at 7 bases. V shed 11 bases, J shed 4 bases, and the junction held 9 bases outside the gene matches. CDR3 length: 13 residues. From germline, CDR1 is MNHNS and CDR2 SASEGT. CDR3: CASLHGRPDTQYF. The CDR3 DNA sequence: TGTGCCTCGTTACACGGGAGGCCAGATACGCAGTATTTT.